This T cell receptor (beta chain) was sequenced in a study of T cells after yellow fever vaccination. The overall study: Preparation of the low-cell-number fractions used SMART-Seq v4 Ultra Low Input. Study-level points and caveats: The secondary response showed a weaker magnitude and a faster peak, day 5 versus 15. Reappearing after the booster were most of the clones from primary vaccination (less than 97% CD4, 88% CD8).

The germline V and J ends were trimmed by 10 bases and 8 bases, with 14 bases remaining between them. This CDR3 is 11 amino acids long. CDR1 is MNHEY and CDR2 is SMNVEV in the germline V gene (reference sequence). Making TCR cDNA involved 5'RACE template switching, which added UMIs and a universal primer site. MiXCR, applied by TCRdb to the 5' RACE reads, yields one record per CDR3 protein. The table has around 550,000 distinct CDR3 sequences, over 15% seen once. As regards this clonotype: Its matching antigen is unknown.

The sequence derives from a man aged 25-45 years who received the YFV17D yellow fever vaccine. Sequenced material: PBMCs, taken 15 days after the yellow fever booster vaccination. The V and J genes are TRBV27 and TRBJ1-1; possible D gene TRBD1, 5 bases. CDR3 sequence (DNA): TGTGCCATTTCTCAGGGATCAGAAGCTTTCTTT. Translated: CAISQGSEAFF.